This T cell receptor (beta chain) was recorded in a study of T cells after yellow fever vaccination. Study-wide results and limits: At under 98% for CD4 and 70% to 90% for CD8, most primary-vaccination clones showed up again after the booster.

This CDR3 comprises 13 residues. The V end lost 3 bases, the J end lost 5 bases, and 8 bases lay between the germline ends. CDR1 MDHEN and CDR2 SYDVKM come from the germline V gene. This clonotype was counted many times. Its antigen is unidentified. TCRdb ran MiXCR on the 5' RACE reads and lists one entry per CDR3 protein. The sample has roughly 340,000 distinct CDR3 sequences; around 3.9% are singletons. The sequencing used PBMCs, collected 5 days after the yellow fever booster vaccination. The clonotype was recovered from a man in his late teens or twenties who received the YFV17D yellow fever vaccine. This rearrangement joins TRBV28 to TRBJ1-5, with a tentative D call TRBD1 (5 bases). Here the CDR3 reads CASSLAGHQPQHF. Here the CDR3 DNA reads TGTGCCAGCAGTTTGGCAGGGCATCAGCCCCAGCATTTT.